This T cell receptor (beta chain) comes out of a study of cytomegalovirus exposure and HLA in healthy donors. Study results and caveats: Generally TCR sequences proved uncommon, though certain public TCRs appeared in numerous donors. A missense variant in DCLRE1C was later tied to TCR beta V- and J-gene trimming. The number of N-insertions in an Asian-associated ancestry cluster was reportedly below the roughly 660-donor mean in a later analysis.

The length of the CDR3 is 15 residues. The V gene's germline CDR1 is LGHNA and CDR2 YNFKEQ. V lost 1 base and J lost 1; bases outside the gene matches: 2. The PCR employed 60 Vbeta primers together with 13 Jbeta primers. Repertoires were generated with immunoSEQ multiplex PCR, while TCRdb's copy carries only in-frame clones and drops some. The repertoire consists of a few hundred thousand clones, with 80% to 95% occurring once and the leading ten covering roughly 1.5%. This clone was recorded a few times. Its antigen remains unknown. The chain is built from TRBV4-2 and TRBJ2-3, with 7 bases matching TRBD2. The origin of this receptor is a girl under 10 years old in good health and CMV-seronegative. The sequencing input was PBMCs. This chain's CDR3 is CASSQAGGGTDTQYF. The CDR3 region has the DNA TGTGCCAGCAGCCAAGCGGGGGGTGGCACAGATACGCAGTATTTT.